The rows below give T cell receptor beta chains drawn from one sample of a study of T cell responses to AZD1222 COVID-19 vaccine. Assay: immunoSEQ multiplex PCR; the TCRdb copy retains only in-frame clones and omits some. The table shows about 170,000 clones, with around 85% occurring only once. Sequences were derived from peripheral blood, sampled 28 days after the second AZD1222 dose. The source is an adult who received the AZD1222 COVID-19 vaccine. The conserved cysteine and the conserved F or W are not part of the CDR3 here. Fields, in order: J gene, V gene, CDR3 protein.

>TRBJ2-1|TRBV6-2/TRBV6-3
ASSYEASGGNEQF
>TRBJ2-1|TRBV4-3
ASSPRPVRATYNEQF
>TRBJ1-4|TRBV6-5
ASGLGGNEKLF
>TRBJ1-4|TRBV19
ASSVLGTANEKLF
>TRBJ1-6|TRBV30
AWSLFQDRTANSPLH
>TRBJ2-7|TRBV28
ASRTMGQGSNEQY
>TRBJ1-3|TRBV6-5
ASSYSSNTIY
>TRBJ1-5|TRBV9
ASSGDNNQPQH
>TRBJ1-1|TRBV5-1
ASSFAGDTEAF
>TRBJ2-7|TRBV24-1
ATSDPDRFVDEQY
>TRBJ1-5|TRBV19
ASSGTGALYSNQPQH
>TRBJ1-4|TRBV11-2
ASSFLGTWNEKLF
>TRBJ1-3|TRBV10-3
AISEVSGNTIY
>TRBJ1-1|TRBV18
ASSPLDRNTEAF
>TRBJ2-7|TRBV30
ASVRNYEQY
>TRBJ2-2|TRBV18
ASSLDLTGELF
>TRBJ1-2|TRBV6-1
ASSEALRSSWGYT
>TRBJ2-3|TRBV7-2
ASSPDLLGRSDTQY
>TRBJ2-3|TRBV29-1
SVERGRTDTQY
>TRBJ1-1|TRBV12-5
ASGFRNTEAF
>TRBJ1-5|TRBV19
ASSTRGERQPQH
>TRBJ2-3|TRBV6-4
ASSRLAGDTDTQY
>TRBJ1-2|TRBV19
ASSILTAYGYT
>TRBJ1-2|TRBV29-1
SVTPRLARPDSGGYT
>TRBJ2-2|TRBV27
ASRTGLLNTGELF
>TRBJ1-2|TRBV5-4
ASSLATETGGYT
>TRBJ1-1|TRBV11-2
ASSSQGGTEAF
>TRBJ1-1|TRBV28
ASSFLDGTEAF
>TRBJ2-5|TRBV7-9
ASLLAGTQETQY
>TRBJ1-2|TRBV12-5
ASGLKYWGTGPFRGGYT
>TRBJ1-1|TRBV29-1
SVEGAGLNTEAF
>TRBJ1-2|TRBV5-8
ASSFLDRGPYGYT